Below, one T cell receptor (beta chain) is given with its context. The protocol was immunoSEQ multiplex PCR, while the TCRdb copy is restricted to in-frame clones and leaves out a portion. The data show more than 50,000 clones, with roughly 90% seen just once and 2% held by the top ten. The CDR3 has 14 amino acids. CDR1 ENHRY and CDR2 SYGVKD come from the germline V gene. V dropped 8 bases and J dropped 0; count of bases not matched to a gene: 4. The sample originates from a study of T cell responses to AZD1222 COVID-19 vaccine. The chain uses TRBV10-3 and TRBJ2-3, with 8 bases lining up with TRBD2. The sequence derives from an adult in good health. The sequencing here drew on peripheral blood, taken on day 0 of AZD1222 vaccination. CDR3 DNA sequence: TGTGCCATCGGACTAGCCTCTAGCACAGATACGCAGTATTTT. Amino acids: CAIGLASSTDTQYF.